These 21 T cell receptor beta chains came from one sample sequenced in a study of blood T cell repertoires in COVID-19. Libraries were prepared by immunoSEQ multiplex PCR; TCRdb keeps only in-frame clonotypes and omits some of them. Seen here are 210,000 or so clones, 85% to 90% observed once, and the top ten hold 2% to 2.5%. The sample consisted of peripheral blood. These receptors came from a woman aged 45-65 years with acute or convalescent COVID-19.

The V and J genes are TRBV7-2 and TRBJ1-2; D not resolved. V gave up 1 base and J gave up 8 bases, with 14 bases separating them. The CDR3 length is 14 residues. CDR1 SGHTA and CDR2 FQGNSA come from the germline V gene. The CDR3 bases are TGTGCCAGCAGCTTAGAACAGACCCGGGGAGGCTACACCTTC. It yields the protein CASSLEQTRGGYTF.

The chain employs TRBV6-6 and TRBJ1-2; D uncertain. This CDR3 is built from 12 residues. V shed 5 bases and J shed 5 bases, with 9 bases lying between them. CDR1 and CDR2 (germline): MNHNY, SVGAGI (reference sequence). CDR3 amino acids: CASSPPEYGYTF. CDR3 coding DNA: TGTGCCAGCAGTCCACCCGAGTATGGCTACACCTTC.

The J gene is TRBJ2-7, the V gene TRBV24-1; 7 positions match TRBD1. The CDR3 sequence is 14 residues long. Germline CDR1 is KGHDR and CDR2 is SFDVKD. After removal of 5 bases from V and 1 base from J, the junction contained 4 bases not matched to a gene. DNA of the CDR3: TGTGCCACCAGTGCGGCAGGGGGTTCCTACGAGCAGTACTTC. This codes for CATSAAGGSYEQYF.

This chain uses TRBV7-6 with TRBJ1-2; D is ambiguous. Trimming removed 6 bases from V and 1 base from J, with 9 bases in between. The CDR3 is 13 residues long. Germline CDR1 is SGHVS and CDR2 is FNYEAQ. The CDR3 DNA reads as TGTGCCAGCAGTATACAGCTTAACTATGGCTACACCTTC. It yields the protein CASSIQLNYGYTF.

The chain combines TRBV4-3 with TRBJ1-2; TRBD1 is a possible D gene (5 bases). Trimming removed 2 bases from V and 8 bases from J, with 21 bases in between. CDR3 length: 16 amino acids. Germline CDR1 and CDR2: LGHNA and YSLEER. In DNA, the CDR3 is TGCGCCAGCAGCCAATGGAGGGGACTAACCCCCTACGGCTACACCTTC. Protein product: CASSQWRGLTPYGYTF.

The chain is built from TRBV5-1 and TRBJ1-2, with a weak D call TRBD1 (5 bases). CDR3 length equals 13 residues. Germline CDR1 SGHRS, CDR2 YFSETQ. V was shortened by 4 bases and J by 2 bases, with 9 bases between the two germline ends. The CDR3 DNA is TGCGCCAGCAGCGTGACAGTAAACTATGGCTACACCTTC. This gives the protein CASSVTVNYGYTF.

The gene calls are TRBV19 and TRBJ2-5, with TRBD2 matching 8 bases. Per germline, CDR1 LNHDA and CDR2 SQIVND (reference sequence). This CDR3 is built from 15 residues. J lost 4 bases, V lost 5 bases, and 9 bases had no gene match. The CDR3 is CASSPQLTSVETQYF. The CDR3 coding sequence is TGTGCCAGTAGTCCCCAACTGACTAGCGTAGAGACCCAGTACTTC.

About this clone: Within the sample, other DNA sequences also encode this same CDR3. The V call is TRBV15, the J call TRBJ1-5; no definite D call. Trimming pared 3 bases from V and 2 bases from J, leaving 8 bases between. The germline V gene has CDR1 LNHNV and CDR2 YYDKDF (reference sequence). The CDR3 loop spans 14 amino acids. CDR3 coding DNA: TGTGCCACCAGCAGGCCCGGGGGCAATCAGCCCCAGCATTTT. This encodes CATSRPGGNQPQHF.

This sequence joins TRBV4-2 and TRBJ2-2; D remains ambiguous. Germline V lookup: CDR1 LGHNA, CDR2 YNFKEQ. Trimming removed 0 bases from V and 6 bases from J, with 14 bases in between. There are 16 residues in the CDR3. This chain's CDR3 is CASSQETGIWAGELFF. CDR3 bases: TGTGCCAGCAGCCAAGAGACGGGTATTTGGGCCGGGGAGCTGTTTTTT.

V is TRBV5-4 and J is TRBJ2-3; D gene uncertain. Germline CDR1 is SGHNT and CDR2 is YYREEE (reference sequence). CDR3 length: 15 amino acids. V was shortened by 0 bases and J by 0 bases, with 8 bases between the two germline ends. Here the CDR3 reads CASSLDWSSTDTQYF. Written as DNA, the CDR3 is TGTGCCAGCAGCTTGGACTGGAGCAGCACAGATACGCAGTATTTT.

The gene calls are TRBV30 and TRBJ1-3, with 9 bases fitting TRBD1. Unmatched junction bases numbered 2, after V lost 2 bases and J lost 6 bases. There are 13 residues in the CDR3. From germline, CDR1 is GTSNPN and CDR2 SVGIG (reference sequence). The CDR3 is CAWSTGGINTIYF. In DNA, the CDR3 is TGTGCCTGGAGTACAGGGGGCATAAACACCATATATTTT. The entire variable domain, with the rest obtained from reference TRBV30 and TRBJ1-3, is as follows: SQTIHQWPATLVQPVGSPLSLECTVEGTSNPNLYWYRQAAGRGLQLLFYSVGIGQISSEVPQNLSASRPQDRQFILSSKKLLLSDSGFYLCAWSTGGINTIYFGEGSWLTVV.

The chain combines TRBV5-1 with TRBJ2-1; 11 positions match TRBD2. V dropped 2 bases and J dropped 8; count of bases not matched to a gene: 12. The CDR3 is 17 residues long. CDR1 is SGHRS and CDR2 is YFSETQ in the germline V gene. CDR3 sequence: CASSFALAGGPGDEQFF. CDR3 coding DNA: TGCGCCAGCAGCTTTGCCTTAGCGGGGGGGCCCGGAGATGAGCAGTTCTTC.

V gene TRBV7-2 combines with J gene TRBJ1-1; 8 nucleotides match TRBD1. The ends lost 4 bases at V and 1 base at J; junction bases unmatched: 8. The V gene's germline CDR1 is SGHTA and CDR2 FQGNSA. The CDR3 consists of 16 residues. CDR3 residues: CASSSIWTGQNTEAFF. The CDR3 region has the DNA TGTGCCAGCAGCTCCATTTGGACAGGGCAGAACACTGAAGCTTTCTTT.

The chain couples TRBV13 to TRBJ2-3, with 9 bases matching TRBD2. CDR1 is PRHDT and CDR2 is FYEKMQ in the germline V gene (reference sequence). The length of the CDR3 is 19 residues. J gave up 7 bases and V 0 bases, and 17 bases lay outside the gene matches. This CDR3 reads CASSLGLASGANLRNTQYF. The CDR3 bases are TGTGCCAGCAGCTTAGGATTGGCTAGCGGGGCCAACCTCCGTAATACGCAGTATTTT.

This chain connects TRBV2 to TRBJ2-7, with 11 bases fitting TRBD1. V was pared by 8 bases and J by 3 bases, with 3 bases of the junction left unmatched. The CDR3 runs 13 residues. CDR1 is SNHLY and CDR2 is FYNNEI in the germline V gene. CDR3 in amino acids: CASRTGGLYEQYF. For the CDR3, the DNA is TGTGCCAGCCGGACAGGGGGCCTCTACGAGCAGTACTTC. Using reference TRBV2 and TRBJ2-7 for the parts outside the CDR3, the full variable domain is EPEVTQTPSHQVTQMGQEVILRCVPISNHLYFYWYRQILGQKVEFLVSFYNNEISEKSEIFDDQFSVERPDGSNFTLKIRSTKLEDSAMYFCASRTGGLYEQYFGPGTRLTVT.

This chain connects TRBV5-4 to TRBJ2-3, with 8 bases that match TRBD2. J was trimmed by 5 bases and V by 4 bases; bases with no gene match: 9. This CDR3 has 15 residues. Germline CDR1 is SGHNT and CDR2 is YYREEE (reference sequence). The CDR3 loop is CASSQTSASRDTQYF. The DNA of the CDR3 is TGTGCCAGCAGCCAGACTAGCGCCTCTCGAGATACGCAGTATTTT.

This clone was observed a few times. The V and J genes are TRBV2 and TRBJ2-5; D possibly corresponds to TRBD2 (5 bases). This CDR3 spans 13 amino acids. The V gene's germline CDR1 is SNHLY and CDR2 FYNNEI. The V and J ends lost 6 bases and 2 bases respectively, with 10 bases between them. The CDR3 coding sequence is TGTGCCAGCAGCCGGGATTTTCAAGAGACCCAGTACTTC. It specifies CASSRDFQETQYF.

This clone has only one observation. The chain has TRBV27 and TRBJ2-7; no reliable D call. The length of the CDR3 is 13 residues. Between the trimmed V and J ends, which lost 3 bases and 2 bases, there was a span of 8 bases. The germline V gene encodes CDR1 MNHEY and CDR2 SMNVEV (reference sequence). DNA of the CDR3: TGTGCCAGCAGTTTGAGAGGCCCCTACGAGCAGTACTTC. This sequence encodes CASSLRGPYEQYF.

This sequence joins TRBV29-1 and TRBJ1-5; tentatively, D is TRBD1 (6 bases). The germline CDR1 and CDR2 sequences are SQVTM and ANQGSEA. This CDR3 is built from 13 residues. V dropped 6 bases and J dropped 7 bases, with 16 bases sitting between them. CDR3: CSVEQGVGQPQHF. The CDR3 DNA reads TGCAGCGTGGAACAGGGTGTGGGACAGCCCCAGCATTTT.

This clone occurred many times. J is TRBJ1-4 and V is TRBV6-6, with no clear D. V was clipped by 4 bases and J by 7 bases, with 7 bases between them. Germline-derived CDR1 and CDR2 are MNHNY and SVGAGI (reference sequence). This CDR3 has 12 amino acids. The CDR3 reads CASSFVREKLFF. CDR3 DNA: TGTGCCAGCAGTTTTGTCCGTGAAAAACTGTTTTTT.

The chain links TRBV7-2 to TRBJ2-7; 9 nucleotides line up with TRBD1. The trim removed 5 bases at V and 4 bases at J, leaving 6 bases unmatched. The germline CDR1 and CDR2 sequences are SGHTA and FQGNSA. The CDR3 consists of 14 residues. Here the CDR3 DNA reads TGTGCCAGCAGCCGGGGGACAGGGATTTACGAGCAGTACTTC. This encodes CASSRGTGIYEQYF.